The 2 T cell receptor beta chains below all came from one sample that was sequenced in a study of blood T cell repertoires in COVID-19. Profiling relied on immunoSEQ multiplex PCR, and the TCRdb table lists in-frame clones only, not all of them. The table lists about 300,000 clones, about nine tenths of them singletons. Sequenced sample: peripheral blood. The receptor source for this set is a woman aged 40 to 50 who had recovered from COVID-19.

The DNA of the CDR3 is TGTGCCAGCAGCCCCCTCTCGGCAGGAGATACGCAGTATTTT. It yields the protein CASSPLSAGDTQYF. The chain joins TRBV7-7 to TRBJ2-3; D gene unclear. Trimming removed 5 bases at V and 5 bases at J, with 14 bases between. Looked up from germline, CDR1 is SSHAT and CDR2 is FNYEAQ (reference sequence). This CDR3 contains 14 residues.

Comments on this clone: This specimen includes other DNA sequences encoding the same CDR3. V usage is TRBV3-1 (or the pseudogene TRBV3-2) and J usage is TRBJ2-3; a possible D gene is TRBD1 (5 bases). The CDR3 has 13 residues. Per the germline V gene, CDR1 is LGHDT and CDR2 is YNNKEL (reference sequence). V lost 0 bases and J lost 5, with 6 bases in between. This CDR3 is CASSQDRGDTQYF. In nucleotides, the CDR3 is TGTGCCAGCAGCCAAGATAGGGGAGATACGCAGTATTTT.